The 27 T cell receptor beta chains presented below share a single source sample, sequenced in a study of OX40 agonist ivuxolimab in advanced cancers. Repertoires were generated with immunoSEQ multiplex PCR, while TCRdb's copy carries only in-frame clones and drops some. The sample has roughly 80,000 clones, about 82% seen once; the top ten hold around 7%. Here the sequenced sample was CD4+ or CD8+ T cells sorted from blood, taken in a trial of the OX40 agonist ivuxolimab. The receptors derive from an adult with an advanced solid tumor such as melanoma, head and neck, liver or kidney cancer.

This chain connects TRBV7-9 to TRBJ1-5; TRBD1 matches at 10 bases. The CDR3 has 18 residues. V was clipped by 5 bases and J by 2 bases; unmatched bases: 12. Germline loops: CDR1 SEHNR, CDR2 FQNEAQ (reference sequence). In DNA, the CDR3 is TGTGCCAGCAGCGGCGGACAGGGGGTTAAATCAGGCAATCAGCCCCAGCATTTT. It translates to CASSGGQGVKSGNQPQHF. The full variable domain, rest sourced from reference TRBV7-9 and TRBJ1-5, is DTGVSQNPRHKITKRGQNVTFRCDPISEHNRLYWYRQTLGQGPEFLTYFQNEAQLEKSRLLSDRFSAERPKGSFSTLEIQRTEQGDSAMYLCASSGGQGVKSGNQPQHFGDGTRLSIL.

This clone has only a few counts. The genes are TRBV27 and TRBJ2-1; unclear D gene. V was cut by 4 bases and J by 10 bases, with 8 bases left in between. The CDR3 has 11 residues. The germline V gene has CDR1 MNHEY and CDR2 SMNVEV (reference sequence). In DNA form, the CDR3 reads TGTGCCAGCAGTTATCTAGAGGAGCAGTTCTTC. Its protein is CASSYLEEQFF.

The V gene is TRBV2, the J gene TRBJ1-2; D might be TRBD1 (5 bases). The CDR3 loop spans 13 amino acids. Trimming pared 11 bases from V and 2 bases from J, leaving 15 bases between. The V gene's germline CDR1 is SNHLY and CDR2 FYNNEI. CDR3 sequence: CALVREGNYGYTF. CDR3 in DNA: TGTGCCCTCGTGAGAGAGGGGAACTATGGCTACACCTTC.

V gene TRBV7-8 combines with J gene TRBJ1-1; D is unresolved. This CDR3 contains 14 residues. The ends were cut back, 7 bases at V and 2 bases at J, with 14 bases in the middle. Germline CDR1 is SGHVS and CDR2 is FQNEAQ. The CDR3 coding sequence is TGTGCCAGCACCCCTGAGAGAGTCAACACTGAAGCTTTCTTT. Protein: CASTPERVNTEAFF.

In this sample, this clone turned up once. This sequence joins TRBV6-5 and TRBJ2-7; possibly TRBD2 for D (6 bases). Trimming cost V 8 bases and J 3 bases, with 14 bases left between them. The CDR3 covers 13 residues. CDR1 and CDR2 from the germline V gene are MNHEY and SVGAGI. The DNA of the CDR3 is TGTGCCAGCGGGGCGGGGAGAGGCTACGAGCAGTACTTC. Residues: CASGAGRGYEQYF.

The chain combines TRBV29-1 with TRBJ2-7; the match to TRBD1 covers 9 bases. The V and J ends lost 6 bases and 4 bases, in that order; junction bases with no gene match: 1. The CDR3 is made up of 11 amino acids. The germline CDR1 and CDR2 sequences are SQVTM and ANQGSEA. The CDR3 DNA is TGCAGCGTCGACAGGGGGTACGAGCAGTACTTC. Residues: CSVDRGYEQYF.

The chain carries TRBV2 and TRBJ1-5, with D possibly TRBD1 on 5 matching bases. The CDR3 is 15 residues long. V was cut by 6 bases and J by 0 bases, with 12 bases left in between. Germline values: CDR1 SNHLY, CDR2 FYNNEI. CDR3 protein: CASSPGRYSNQPQHF. Here the CDR3 DNA reads TGTGCCAGCAGCCCGGGACGGTATAGCAATCAGCCCCAGCATTTT.

A note on this clone: Other DNA sequences in this sample translate to the same CDR3. The chain carries TRBV5-1 and TRBJ2-4; tentative D call: TRBD2 (7 bases). Germline lookup yields CDR1 SGHRS and CDR2 YFSETQ. The CDR3 loop spans 15 amino acids. V lost 2 bases and J lost 14, with 23 bases in between. The CDR3 loop is CASSLKQGLRRKKYF. CDR3 bases: TGCGCCAGCAGCTTAAAACAGGGACTAAGGCGAAAAAAGTACTTC.

The chain couples TRBV10-3 to TRBJ1-1, with 7 bases that match TRBD1. There are 16 residues in the CDR3. V shed 4 bases, J shed 4 bases, and the junction held 12 bases outside the gene matches. Germline V CDR1 and CDR2: ENHRY, SYGVKD. CDR3 coding DNA: TGTGCCATCAGTGGGCTTAGGGGGCGAAGGGGCACTGAAGCTTTCTTT. It is translated as CAISGLRGRRGTEAFF.

This clone showed up just once. V gene TRBV10-1 combines with J gene TRBJ2-1; D unresolved. Germline V lookup: CDR1 WNHNN, CDR2 SYGVQD (reference sequence). The V end lost 4 bases, the J end lost 7 bases, and 14 bases lay between the germline ends. This CDR3 contains 14 residues. Here the CDR3 DNA reads TGCGCCAGCAGTGGGGGTCAGGTTGGGAATGAGCAGTTCTTC. Amino acids: CASSGGQVGNEQFF.

This clone appeared once. The rearrangement uses TRBV5-1 and TRBJ1-1; 10 positions match TRBD1. Germline values: CDR1 SGHRS, CDR2 YFSETQ. This CDR3 contains 15 residues. The V and J ends lost 4 bases and 5 bases, in that order; junction bases with no gene match: 8. The CDR3: CASSTRQGASTEAFF. Here the CDR3 DNA reads TGCGCCAGCAGCACGAGACAGGGGGCGAGTACTGAAGCTTTCTTT.

This clone was detected once. The rearrangement uses TRBV5-1 and TRBJ2-3; D uncertain. V was clipped by 2 bases and J by 3 bases, with 16 bases between them. Germline CDR1 and CDR2: SGHRS and YFSETQ. The CDR3 consists of 16 residues. CDR3 DNA: TGCGCCAGCAGCTTCTATATGCCGGAAGTGACAGATACGCAGTATTTT. The encoded protein is CASSFYMPEVTDTQYF. Looking up the rest from reference TRBV5-1 and TRBJ2-3 gives the full variable domain: KAGVTQTPRYLIKTRGQQVTLSCSPISGHRSVSWYQQTPGQGLQFLFEYFSETQRNKGNFPGRFSGRQFSNSRSEMNVSTLELGDSALYLCASSFYMPEVTDTQYFGPGTRLTVL.

J is TRBJ2-5 and V is TRBV5-6; possibly TRBD2 for D (5 bases). CDR1 is SGHDT, CDR2 YYEEEE, per germline. The CDR3 spans 13 residues. V lost 5 bases, J lost 5 bases, and 13 bases lay in between. The CDR3 coding sequence is TGTGCCAGCAGGCTTCCGGGGTATGAGACCCAGTACTTC. Residues: CASRLPGYETQYF.

The V gene is TRBV6-5, the J gene TRBJ1-2; D gene uncertain. This CDR3 is built from 15 residues. V dropped 0 bases and J dropped 8 bases, with 16 bases sitting between them. The germline V gene encodes CDR1 MNHEY and CDR2 SVGAGI. The CDR3 bases are TGTGCCAGCAGTTACTCGAATGAGGGTATAAGCGGCTACACCTTC. This encodes CASSYSNEGISGYTF.

CDR3 DNA sequence: TGTGCCTGGACCTACAGGGCTGGGAGGAACACTGAAGCTTTCTTT. This translates into CAWTYRAGRNTEAFF. This chain uses TRBV30 with TRBJ1-1, with a possible D match to TRBD1 (6 bases). CDR3 length: 15 residues. In germline, CDR1 is GTSNPN, CDR2 SVGIG (reference sequence). Trimming stripped 4 bases from V and 1 base from J, with 16 bases between.

The J gene is TRBJ1-6, the V gene TRBV5-1, with 7 bases lining up with TRBD1. The CDR3 extends over 14 amino acids. Germline V lookup: CDR1 SGHRS, CDR2 YFSETQ. The trim removed 3 bases at V and 8 bases at J, leaving 5 bases unmatched. CDR3: CASSSTGSDSPLHF. CDR3 coding DNA: TGCGCCAGCAGCTCGACAGGGTCTGATTCACCCCTCCACTTT.

The chain carries TRBV9 and TRBJ2-7, with 8 bases matching TRBD1. CDR1 and CDR2 from the germline V gene are SGDLS and YYNGEE. The CDR3 is 12 amino acids. V lost 5 bases, J lost 6 bases, and 4 bases stayed unmatched. The DNA for the CDR3 is TGTGCCAGCAGTGCCGACAGGGGCGAGCAGTACTTC. The encoded protein is CASSADRGEQYF.

This sequence joins TRBV27 and TRBJ1-4; no firm D call. Germline V gives CDR1 MNHEY, CDR2 SMNVEV (reference sequence). The CDR3 consists of 12 residues. V dropped 7 bases and J dropped 7 bases, with 10 bases sitting between them. The CDR3 DNA reads TGTGCCAGCACGGGAACTGGTGAAAAACTGTTTTTT. This translates into CASTGTGEKLFF.

V is TRBV7-2 and J is TRBJ2-2; TRBD1 is a possible D gene (6 bases). With 6 bases removed from V and 2 bases from J, the gap between germline ends came to 10 bases. The CDR3 consists of 14 residues. CDR1 is SGHTA and CDR2 is FQGNSA in the germline V gene. CDR3 region: CASRQGPNTGELFF. The CDR3 DNA reads as TGTGCCAGCAGACAGGGACCCAACACCGGGGAGCTGTTTTTT. Full variable domain (outside the CDR3, taken from reference TRBV7-2 and TRBJ2-2): GAGVSQSPSNKVTEKGKDVELRCDPISGHTALYWYRQSLGQGLEFLIYFQGNSAPDKSGLPSDRFSAERTGGSVSTLTIQRTQQEDSAVYLCASRQGPNTGELFFGEGSRLTVL.

The rearrangement links TRBV11-2 to TRBJ1-2; possible D gene TRBD1, 5 bases. V shed 6 bases and J shed 4 bases, with 15 bases lying between them. The CDR3 extends over 14 amino acids. The germline V gene has CDR1 SGHAT and CDR2 FQNNGV. The CDR3 loop reads CASRGGTILYGYTF. The CDR3 coding sequence is TGTGCCAGCAGGGGAGGGACCATTCTCTATGGCTACACCTTC.

This clone was detected once. This chain joins TRBV27 and TRBJ1-2; 9 bases agree with TRBD1. CDR1 MNHEY and CDR2 SMNVEV come from the germline V gene (reference sequence). The CDR3 is 14 residues long. V was pared by 2 bases and J by 4 bases, with 2 bases of the junction left unmatched. The CDR3 reads CASSLDRGFYGYTF. The DNA for the CDR3 is TGTGCCAGCAGTTTAGACAGGGGGTTCTATGGCTACACCTTC.

DNA for the CDR3: TGTGCCAGCAGCTTCAGGGCGGGAGTTGCCTACAATGAGCAGTTCTTC. Its translation is CASSFRAGVAYNEQFF. V is TRBV11-1 and J is TRBJ2-1; 7 positions agree with TRBD2. CDR3 length: 16 amino acids. Germline V lookup: CDR1 SGHAT, CDR2 FQDESV (reference sequence). Unmatched junction bases numbered 7, after V lost 3 bases and J lost 2 bases.

The V gene is TRBV7-8, the J gene TRBJ1-1; D unclear. Per germline, CDR1 SGHVS and CDR2 FQNEAQ. This CDR3 has 13 amino acids. The ends were cut back, 5 bases at V and 4 bases at J, with 11 bases in the middle. The DNA of the CDR3 is TGTGCCAGCAGCCTCCGCCGTTCCACTGAAGCTTTCTTT. Protein sequence: CASSLRRSTEAFF. Full variable domain (rest looked up from reference TRBV7-8 and TRBJ1-1): GAGVSQSPRYKVAKRGQDVALRCDPISGHVSLFWYQQALGQGPEFLTYFQNEAQLDKSGLPSDRFFAERPEGSVSTLKIQRTQQEDSAVYLCASSLRRSTEAFFGQGTRLTVV.

The V and J genes are TRBV27 and TRBJ2-5; the match to TRBD2 covers 7 bases. The CDR3 runs to 14 residues. The V gene's germline CDR1 is MNHEY and CDR2 SMNVEV (reference sequence). With 3 bases clipped from V and 3 bases from J, the junction kept 4 bases outside the gene matches. CDR3 in amino acids: CASSFWGGEETQYF. The DNA for the CDR3 is TGTGCCAGCAGTTTCTGGGGGGGAGAAGAGACCCAGTACTTC.

This chain connects TRBV6-1 to TRBJ1-4; the D is unclear. Trimming took off 6 bases at V and 8 bases at J, with 13 bases between the two ends. Germline V gives CDR1 MNHNS, CDR2 SASEGT. The CDR3 extends over 13 amino acids. The CDR3 nucleotides read TGTGCCAGCAGACACCCGGTGGAAGAAAAACTGTTTTTT. It is translated as CASRHPVEEKLFF.

The J gene is TRBJ2-5, the V gene TRBV11-3; D ambiguous. The length of the CDR3 is 12 residues. The V and J ends lost 4 bases and 4 bases respectively, with 7 bases between them. Germline V lookup: CDR1 SGHNT, CDR2 YENEEA. This chain's CDR3 is CASSYSAETQYF. In DNA, the CDR3 is TGTGCCAGCAGCTATTCGGCAGAGACCCAGTACTTC.

This sequence joins TRBV13 and TRBJ1-1; 7 bases fit TRBD1. After removal of 5 bases from V and 5 bases from J, the junction contained 5 bases not matched to a gene. The length of the CDR3 is 13 residues. Per germline, CDR1 PRHDT and CDR2 FYEKMQ (reference sequence). CDR3 sequence (DNA): TGTGCCAGCAGCCACAGGGGAAAGACTGAAGCTTTCTTT. Its protein is CASSHRGKTEAFF.